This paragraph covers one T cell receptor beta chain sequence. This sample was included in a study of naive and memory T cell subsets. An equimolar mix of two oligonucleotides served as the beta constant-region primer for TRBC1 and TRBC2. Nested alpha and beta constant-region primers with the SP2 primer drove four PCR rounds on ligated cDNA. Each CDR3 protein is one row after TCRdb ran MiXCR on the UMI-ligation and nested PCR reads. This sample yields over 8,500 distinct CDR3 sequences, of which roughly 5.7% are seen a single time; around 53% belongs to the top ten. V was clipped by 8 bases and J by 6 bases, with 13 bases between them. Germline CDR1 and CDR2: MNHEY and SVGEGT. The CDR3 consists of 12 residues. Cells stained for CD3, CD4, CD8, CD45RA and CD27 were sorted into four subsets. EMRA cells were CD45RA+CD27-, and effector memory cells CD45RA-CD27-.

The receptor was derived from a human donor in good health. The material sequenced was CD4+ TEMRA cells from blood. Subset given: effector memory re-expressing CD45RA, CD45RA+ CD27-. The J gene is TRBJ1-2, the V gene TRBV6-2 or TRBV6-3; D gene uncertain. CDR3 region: CASSDPSNGYTF. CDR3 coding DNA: TGTGCCAGCTCAGACCCGTCCAATGGCTACACCTTC.